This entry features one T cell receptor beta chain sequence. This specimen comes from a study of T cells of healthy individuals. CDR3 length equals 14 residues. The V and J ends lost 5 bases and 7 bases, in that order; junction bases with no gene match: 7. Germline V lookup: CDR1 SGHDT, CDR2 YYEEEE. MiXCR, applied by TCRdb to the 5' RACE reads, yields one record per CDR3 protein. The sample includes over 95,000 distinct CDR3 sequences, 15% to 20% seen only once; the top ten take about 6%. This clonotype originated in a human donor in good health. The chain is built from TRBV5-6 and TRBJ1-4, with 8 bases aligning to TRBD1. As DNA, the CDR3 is TGTGCCAGCAGGCAACAGGGGGTGACTGAAAAACTGTTTTTT. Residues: CASRQQGVTEKLFF. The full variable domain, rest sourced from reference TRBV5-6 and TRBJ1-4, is DAGVTQSPTHLIKTRGQQVTLRCSPKSGHDTVSWYQQALGQGPQFIFQYYEEEERQRGNFPDRFSGHQFPNYSSELNVNALLLGDSALYLCASRQQGVTEKLFFGSGTQLSVL.